The present T cell receptor beta chain was sequenced within a study of molecular identifiers for immune sequencing clone quantification. Study findings and constraints: It was shown that clones above 20 RNA copies held over 97% of effector molecules, but under 1% in naive cells.

As to this clonotype: The antigen is unknown. A much bigger clone sits one base away, suggesting this may be a read error.

In TCRdb, the PCR reads were re-called with MiXCR into one record per CDR3 protein. The sample lists 600,000 to 650,000 distinct CDR3 sequences, approximately 20% occurring once. CDR1 is MNHEY and CDR2 is SVGEGT in the germline V gene. The CDR3 consists of 16 residues. The source is a human donor in good health. Some libraries in this study had Jurkat cell RNA spiked in. The chain recombines TRBV6-2 or TRBV6-3 with TRBJ2-7, with 9 nucleotides matching TRBD1. Material for sequencing was naive CD8+ T cells from blood, with Jurkat cell RNA spiked in. Subset of the sample: FACS-sorted CD8+CD4-CCR7+CD45RA+ naive T cells. The CDR3 nucleotides are TGTGTCAGCAGTTACTCCGGAGACAGGGGGGCCTACGAGCAGTACTTC. Protein product: CVSSYSGDRGAYEQYF.